What follows is one T cell receptor (beta chain) and its context. As yet, its antigen is unknown. A junction end diverges from the germline sequence, so it may reflect a read error. The data originate from a study of cytomegalovirus exposure and HLA in healthy donors. Study-wide results and limits: A later analysis reportedly found fewer N-insertions in an Asian-associated ancestry cluster than the roughly 670-donor mean.

Primers for the PCR totalled 60 Vbeta and 13 Jbeta. The protocol was immunoSEQ multiplex PCR, while the TCRdb copy is restricted to in-frame clones and leaves out a portion. The sample holds about 41,000 clones. The CDR3 spans 15 residues. CDR1 is GTSNPN and CDR2 is SVGIG in the germline V gene (reference sequence). The clonotype originates from a man aged 30-40 years in good health and CMV-seronegative. This sequence joins TRBV30 and TRBJ2-3; 11 nucleotides line up with TRBD1. The source material was PBMCs. The CDR3 coding sequence is TGTGCCGGGAGTGGGACAGGGGGTATAACAGATACGCAGTATTTT. This gives the protein CAGSGTGGITDTQYF. The entire variable domain, with the rest obtained from reference TRBV30 and TRBJ2-3, is as follows: SQTIHQWPATLVQPVGSPLSLECTVEGTSNPNLYWYRQAAGRGLQLLFYSVGIGQISSEVPQNLSASRPQDRQFILSSKKLLLSDSGFYLCAGSGTGGITDTQYFGPGTRLTVL.